These T cell receptor beta chains were read from a single sample in a study of cytomegalovirus exposure and HLA in healthy donors. Some clones are missing from TCRdb's copy, which holds only in-frame ones; the method was immunoSEQ multiplex PCR. The sample carries approximately 150,000 clones, 80% to 85% recorded once. Sequencing was performed on PBMCs. The receptor set was obtained from a boy between 2 and 10 years old in good health and CMV-seronegative. Each CDR3 is given with its conserved first and last residue. A D gene is named only where the DNA matches it firmly. Clone sizes are given selectively: once, few, many, or a class where the clone is expanded.

j_gene,d_gene,abundance,v_gene,CDR3aa,CDR3nt
TRBJ1-1,.,few,TRBV7-6,CASSLDRLNTEAFF,TGTGCCAGCAGCTTAGACAGACTGAACACTGAAGCTTTCTTT
TRBJ2-1,TRBD2,.,TRBV28,CASSGLQQGRLAGDYEQFF,TGTGCCAGCAGCGGGTTACAGCAAGGACGACTAGCGGGAGACTATGAGCAGTTCTTC
TRBJ1-3,.,.,TRBV6-6,CASSKQGSGNTIYF,TGTGCCAGCAGTAAACAGGGCTCTGGAAACACCATATATTTT
TRBJ1-1,TRBD1,.,TRBV18,CASSPLTGDTEAFF,TGTGCCAGCTCACCGCTTACAGGGGACACTGAAGCTTTCTTT
TRBJ1-6,TRBD1,.,TRBV6-1,CASSDRDRNSPLHF,TGTGCCAGCAGTGATCGGGACAGAAATTCACCCCTCCACTTT
TRBJ1-1,TRBD1,few,TRBV27,CASSPNRGLNTEAFF,TGTGCCAGCAGTCCGAACAGGGGATTGAACACTGAAGCTTTCTTT
TRBJ1-4,TRBD1,.,TRBV5-1,CASSRGTGEEKLFF,TGCGCCAGCAGTAGGGGGACAGGGGAGGAAAAACTGTTTTTT
TRBJ2-7,TRBD2,.,TRBV4-2,CASSQEQAGSTGEQYF,TGTGCCAGCAGCCAAGAACAAGCGGGGTCCACGGGGGAGCAGTACTTC
TRBJ1-1,TRBD1,.,TRBV5-4,CASSRTGGTEAFF,TGTGCCAGCAGCCGCACAGGGGGCACTGAAGCTTTCTTT
TRBJ2-7,TRBD1,.,TRBV7-9,CASSSTPGTGKSPYEQYF,TGTGCCAGCAGCTCGACGCCGGGGACAGGGAAGTCCCCTTACGAGCAGTACTTC
TRBJ2-7,.,.,TRBV6-5,CASSFDFRERLYEQYF,TGTGCCAGCAGTTTCGACTTTCGGGAGAGACTCTACGAGCAGTACTTC
TRBJ2-1,TRBD2,few,TRBV10-3,CAISESPGGHEQFF,TGTGCCATCAGTGAGTCTCCGGGAGGACATGAGCAGTTCTTC
TRBJ2-3,TRBD1,once,TRBV10-2,CASSENRGGTDTQYF,TGCGCCAGCAGTGAGAACAGGGGAGGCACAGATACGCAGTATTTT
TRBJ1-2,.,once,TRBV7-6,CASSLEVGVGYTF,TGTGCCAGCAGCTTAGAGGTTGGAGTTGGCTACACCTTC
TRBJ1-2,.,.,TRBV18,CASSPPTRGKGYTF,TGTGCCAGCTCACCACCCACCAGGGGAAAAGGCTACACCTTC
TRBJ1-1,TRBD1,.,TRBV28,CATYPPTGRNTEAFF,TGTGCCACTTATCCACCGACAGGGAGGAACACTGAAGCTTTCTTT
TRBJ2-5,.,.,TRBV5-1,CASSLRLEFGGRDQYF,TGCGCCAGCAGCTTGCGTCTCGAGTTTGGGGGCAGGGACCAGTACTTC
TRBJ1-1,TRBD1,.,TRBV4-1,CASSQVWDRGTEAFF,TGCGCCAGCAGCCAAGTATGGGACAGGGGCACTGAAGCTTTCTTT
TRBJ1-6,.,.,TRBV15,CATSPGRVNTPLHF,TGTGCCACCAGCCCCGGCAGGGTTAATACACCCCTCCACTTT
TRBJ2-7,TRBD1,.,TRBV19,CASSTLRTGPSYEQYF,TGTGCCAGTAGTACTCTACGGACAGGGCCCTCCTACGAGCAGTACTTC
TRBJ1-5,TRBD1,.,TRBV29-1,CSVGTGDSNQPQHF,TGCAGCGTTGGGACAGGTGATAGCAATCAGCCCCAGCATTTT
TRBJ2-1,.,few,TRBV6-6,CASSYSGSWDNEQFF,TGTGCCAGCAGTTACTCGGGCAGTTGGGACAATGAGCAGTTCTTC
TRBJ1-1,.,.,TRBV21-1,CASSQVKPNTEAFF,TGTGCCAGCAGTCAGGTGAAGCCGAACACTGAAGCTTTCTTT
TRBJ2-7,TRBD1,few,TRBV18,CASSPIGIGQALSSYEQYF,TGTGCCAGCTCACCAATAGGGATAGGACAGGCTTTAAGCTCCTACGAGCAGTACTTC
TRBJ1-2,.,.,TRBV7-9,CASSRPGSGDGYTF,TGTGCCAGCAGCAGACCTGGATCGGGGGATGGCTACACCTTC